These T cell receptor beta chains were read from a single sample in a study of CD8 T cells in ankylosing spondylitis. MiXCR was run by TCRdb on the 5' RACE reads, yielding one entry per CDR3 protein. The sample holds roughly 220,000 distinct CDR3 sequences, roughly a tenth seen once. Input material: blood, either unsorted or a sorted T cell fraction (not recorded which). All receptors derive from a male donor with ankylosing spondylitis or in good health (not recorded which). Each CDR3 is given with its conserved first and last residue. Fields, in order: clone size, V gene, D gene, J gene, CDR3 DNA, CDR3 protein. D genes are given only for firm matches. Size values are once, few and many counts, or a class for expanded clones, and some rows have none.

>NA|TRBV7-2|TRBD2|TRBJ2-7
TGTGCCAGCAGCTTACTAGCGGGGATTGAATCCTACGAGCAGTACTTC
CASSLLAGIESYEQYF
>few|TRBV29-1|NA|TRBJ2-1
TGCAGCGTTCCTCGGGGAGGGGGCAATGAGCAGTTCTTC
CSVPRGGGNEQFF
>NA|TRBV5-1|NA|TRBJ2-6
TGCGCCAGCAGCTTGGTAGTAGAAGCCAACGTCCTGACTTTC
CASSLVVEANVLTF
>NA|TRBV5-1|TRBD2|TRBJ2-4
TGCGCCAGCAGCTTGGTATATGCAGCGGGGGCCTCCGTGGGGTCCAAAAACATTCAGTACTTC
CASSLVYAAGASVGSKNIQYF
>few|TRBV5-1|TRBD1|TRBJ1-3
TGCGCCAGCAGCGAAGGACAGGGTGGAAACACCATATATTTT
CASSEGQGGNTIYF
>NA|TRBV19|TRBD1|TRBJ1-5
TGTGCCAGTAGAACCGGACAGGGACGAGGCAATCAGCCCCAGCATTTT
CASRTGQGRGNQPQHF
>few|TRBV12-3/TRBV12-4|NA|TRBJ1-1
TGTGCCAGCAGTTTAGCTACCGGGACTATGAACACTGAAGCTTTCTTT
CASSLATGTMNTEAFF
>many|TRBV4-1|NA|TRBJ2-7
TGCGCCAGCAGCCAAGAATGGCCTAGCCGTGGCGAGCAGTACTTC
CASSQEWPSRGEQYF
>few|TRBV5-5|NA|TRBJ2-3
TGTGCCAGCAGACTCAAGGGCGAACCCTCAAAGGGCACAGATACGCAGTATTTT
CASRLKGEPSKGTDTQYF
>NA|TRBV12-3/TRBV12-4|TRBD2|TRBJ2-5
TGTGCCAGCAGTCAACTAGCGAACCAAGAGACCCAGTACTTC
CASSQLANQETQYF
>many|TRBV9|TRBD2|TRBJ2-3
TGTGCCAGCAGCCTCGGGGGGGGGGGCACAGATACGCAGTATTTT
CASSLGGGGTDTQYF
>many|TRBV9|NA|TRBJ2-3
TGTGCCAGCAGCGTAGATTCGCGGGTGTCGGGCACAGATACGCAGTATTTT
CASSVDSRVSGTDTQYF
>many|TRBV11-2|TRBD1|TRBJ2-2
TGTGCCAGCAGCTTGTCCCGGGACAGGGGAATAGGCGGGGAGACCGGGGAGCTGTTTTTT
CASSLSRDRGIGGETGELFF